The 21 T cell receptor beta chains below come from one sample, sequenced in a study of cytomegalovirus exposure and HLA in healthy donors (dated by TCRdb to 2015 to 2018). The library was generated by the immunoSEQ multiplex PCR assay. For the multiplex PCR, a mixture combining 60 forward primers for TCR Vbeta segments and 13 reverse primers for TCR Jbeta segments was used. This is the immuneACCESS table as TCRdb keeps it, with only in-frame sequences that have V and J called. A part of the clones is gone; compared with another copy, unresolved V genes explain less than half, and the rest is unexplained. The sample table shows about 98,000 clones, and 80% to 90% are seen once. In total, the top ten clones hold roughly 1.5% of the sample. Material for sequencing was PBMCs. Receptor source: a man aged 40-49 years in good health and CMV-seronegative.

J is TRBJ1-6 and V is TRBV7-9; D is unresolved. The CDR3 is made up of 11 amino acids. Per germline, CDR1 SEHNR and CDR2 FQNEAQ (reference sequence). Trimming stripped 5 bases from V and 11 bases from J, with 7 bases between. CDR3 bases: TGTGCCAGCAGCCGAGGTCCACCCCTCCACTTT. This sequence encodes CASSRGPPLHF.

The V call is TRBV6-5, the J call TRBJ2-7; 7 bases are a match to TRBD1. The CDR3 is 14 residues long. Germline lookup yields CDR1 MNHEY and CDR2 SVGAGI. The J segment lost 4 bases and the V segment lost 8 bases, leaving 11 bases of the junction unmatched. CDR3 DNA sequence: TGTGCCAGCGGGACCCGGGACAGAGGATACGAGCAGTACTTC. Amino acid sequence: CASGTRDRGYEQYF.

The chain links TRBV2 to TRBJ2-3, with TRBD2 matching 9 bases. After removal of 3 bases from V and 4 bases from J, the junction contained 8 bases not matched to a gene. In germline, CDR1 is SNHLY, CDR2 FYNNEI. The length of the CDR3 is 16 residues. This CDR3 is CASSELAAGGPDTQYF. CDR3 in DNA: TGTGCCAGCAGTGAGTTGGCAGCGGGGGGACCAGATACGCAGTATTTT.

The chain employs TRBV29-1 and TRBJ2-4; TRBD2 might be the D (7 bases). V lost 4 bases to trimming and J lost 0 bases, with 25 bases between them. This CDR3 has 19 residues. Per germline, CDR1 SQVTM and CDR2 ANQGSEA. CDR3 coding DNA: TGCAGCGTTGCCGTTCTCGGAAGGGGGGGGGAGATAGCCAAAAACATTCAGTACTTC. Translated: CSVAVLGRGGEIAKNIQYF.

This clone was found a few times. This chain uses TRBV5-1 with TRBJ1-3; D gene uncertain. V was clipped by 4 bases and J by 0 bases, with 8 bases between them. Germline V gene data show CDR1 as SGHRS and CDR2 as YFSETQ. This CDR3 spans 14 amino acids. The CDR3 loop is CASSAAYSGNTIYF. As DNA, the CDR3 is TGCGCCAGCAGCGCCGCGTACTCTGGAAACACCATATATTTT.

The chain links TRBV5-4 to TRBJ1-2, with unresolved D. CDR3 size: 14 residues. CDR1 and CDR2 (germline): SGHNT, YYREEE (reference sequence). Deletions cut 3 bases from V and 10 bases from J, with 19 bases between. The CDR3 protein is CASSSRAGSCDYTF. The CDR3 nucleotides read TGTGCCAGCAGCTCCCGAGCGGGGAGTTGTGACTACACCTTC.

The V call is TRBV7-7, the J call TRBJ2-7; 9 bases fit TRBD1. This CDR3 is built from 15 residues. The junction had 8 bases not matched to a gene; V was cut back by 5 bases and J by 3 bases. Per germline, CDR1 SSHAT and CDR2 FNYEAQ (reference sequence). The CDR3 reads CASSLQPGQGYEQYF. The CDR3 region has the DNA TGTGCCAGCAGCCTCCAGCCGGGACAGGGCTACGAGCAGTACTTC.

V and J are TRBV10-3 and TRBJ2-1, with TRBD2 as a possible D gene (6 bases). Germline CDR1 and CDR2: ENHRY and SYGVKD. The CDR3 length is 12 residues. Deletions cut 7 bases from V and 5 bases from J, with 9 bases between. CDR3 loop: CAIKGGDNEQFF. The DNA for the CDR3 is TGTGCCATCAAAGGCGGGGACAATGAGCAGTTCTTC.

The table lists this clone with a few counts. The chain links TRBV7-9 to TRBJ2-7, with D possibly TRBD2 on 5 matching bases. Trimming cost V 4 bases and J 3 bases, with 7 bases left between them. The CDR3 loop spans 12 amino acids. Looked up from germline, CDR1 is SEHNR and CDR2 is FQNEAQ (reference sequence). This CDR3 reads CASSSGIYEQYF. CDR3 bases: TGTGCCAGCAGCTCCGGGATCTACGAGCAGTACTTC.

The chain is built from TRBV27 and TRBJ1-3; D is perhaps TRBD1 (5 bases). Germline-derived CDR1 and CDR2 are MNHEY and SMNVEV (reference sequence). The length of the CDR3 is 15 residues. Trimming shortened V by 7 bases and J by 0 bases, and 13 bases separated the two germline ends. CDR3: CASTQTASSGNTIYF. CDR3 sequence (DNA): TGTGCCAGCACGCAGACAGCCAGCTCTGGAAACACCATATATTTT.

The gene calls are TRBV6-6 and TRBJ1-5; D uncertain. This CDR3 has 14 amino acids. With 0 bases removed from V and 2 bases from J, the gap between germline ends came to 5 bases. Germline V lookup: CDR1 MNHNY, CDR2 SVGAGI (reference sequence). The DNA for the CDR3 is TGTGCCAGCAGTTACTCGGGCGGCAATCAGCCCCAGCATTTT. Amino acid sequence: CASSYSGGNQPQHF.

The rearrangement uses TRBV6-4 and TRBJ2-1, with TRBD2 matching 12 bases. J gave up 7 bases and V 8 bases, and 12 bases lay outside the gene matches. The germline CDR1 and CDR2 sequences are MRHNA and SNTAGT. The CDR3 is 16 amino acids. CDR3 DNA: TGTGCCAGCTCTCGATGGGGGACTAGCGGGCTGAATGAGCAGTTCTTC. Translation: CASSRWGTSGLNEQFF.

The rearrangement joins TRBV6-5 to TRBJ1-6; 8 nucleotides match TRBD1. Trimming removed 6 bases from V and 7 bases from J; junction bases left unmatched: 5. Germline V CDR1 and CDR2: MNHEY, SVGAGI. The CDR3 has 14 residues. This CDR3 is CASRLRTGNSPLHF. The CDR3 DNA reads as TGTGCCAGCAGGCTGCGGACAGGGAATTCACCCCTCCACTTT.

The V and J genes are TRBV27 and TRBJ1-2; 7 bases fit TRBD1. V shed 8 bases and J 3 bases; nucleotides not matched to a gene: 0. The CDR3 is 11 amino acids. The germline CDR1 and CDR2 sequences are MNHEY and SMNVEV (reference sequence). Written as DNA, the CDR3 is TGTGCCAGCGGGACAGACTATGGCTACACCTTC. Amino acid sequence: CASGTDYGYTF.

The J gene is TRBJ1-1, the V gene TRBV6-6, with D possibly being TRBD1 (5 bases). V gave up 0 bases and J gave up 5 bases, with 16 bases separating them. The CDR3 is 16 amino acids. From germline, CDR1 is MNHNY and CDR2 SVGAGI (reference sequence). CDR3 sequence: CASSYSKAGRRTEAFF. Here the CDR3 DNA reads TGTGCCAGCAGTTACTCGAAGGCGGGGCGTAGGACTGAAGCTTTCTTT.

CDR3: CASSSARGASYNEQFF. The DNA for the CDR3 is TGTGCCAGCAGCTCGGCGCGCGGGGCCTCCTACAATGAGCAGTTCTTC. The chain combines TRBV7-9 with TRBJ2-1, with D perhaps TRBD2 (6 bases). With 4 bases removed from V and 0 bases from J, the gap between germline ends came to 13 bases. The CDR3 is 16 residues long. The germline V gene has CDR1 SEHNR and CDR2 FQNEAQ (reference sequence).

The chain recombines TRBV6-5 with TRBJ2-1; 7 nucleotides align to TRBD1. Looked up from germline, CDR1 is MNHEY and CDR2 is SVGAGI. The CDR3 covers 16 residues. The junction had 7 bases not matched to a gene; V was cut back by 4 bases and J by 1 base. CDR3 protein: CASSSSTGRSYNEQFF. The CDR3 region has the DNA TGTGCCAGCAGTTCCTCGACAGGGCGTTCCTACAATGAGCAGTTCTTC.

The chain uses TRBV5-1 and TRBJ1-1, with D possibly TRBD1 on 5 matching bases. The CDR3 runs to 16 residues. Trimming pared 4 bases from V and 8 bases from J, leaving 24 bases between. Germline values: CDR1 SGHRS, CDR2 YFSETQ. The DNA of the CDR3 is TGCGCCAGCAGCCCCACAATCCTCAGCAGCAGGGCGGAAGCTTTCTTT. Translated: CASSPTILSSRAEAFF.

The V gene is TRBV7-2, the J gene TRBJ2-7, with D maybe TRBD2 (5 bases). Trimming took 3 bases from V and 3 from J, leaving 12 bases between them. This CDR3 has 14 residues. CDR1 and CDR2 (germline): SGHTA, FQGNSA. CDR3 protein: CASSFSRRSYEQYF. DNA of the CDR3: TGTGCCAGCAGCTTTAGTAGGAGGAGCTACGAGCAGTACTTC.

The chain combines TRBV5-6 with TRBJ1-1; D is ambiguous. From germline, CDR1 is SGHDT and CDR2 YYEEEE. V dropped 0 bases and J dropped 0 bases, with 21 bases sitting between them. The CDR3 is 19 residues long. CDR3 in amino acids: CASSLVALSTSLMNTEAFF. The DNA of the CDR3 is TGTGCCAGCAGCTTGGTAGCTCTCAGTACATCGTTGATGAACACTGAAGCTTTCTTT.

V gene TRBV27 combines with J gene TRBJ2-2; no clear D gene. Between the trimmed V and J ends, which lost 7 bases and 6 bases, there was a span of 6 bases. Germline V lookup: CDR1 MNHEY, CDR2 SMNVEV (reference sequence). This CDR3 is 11 amino acids long. CDR3 DNA: TGTGCCAGCAAGATAGCCGGGGAGCTGTTTTTT. Translating gives CASKIAGELFF.